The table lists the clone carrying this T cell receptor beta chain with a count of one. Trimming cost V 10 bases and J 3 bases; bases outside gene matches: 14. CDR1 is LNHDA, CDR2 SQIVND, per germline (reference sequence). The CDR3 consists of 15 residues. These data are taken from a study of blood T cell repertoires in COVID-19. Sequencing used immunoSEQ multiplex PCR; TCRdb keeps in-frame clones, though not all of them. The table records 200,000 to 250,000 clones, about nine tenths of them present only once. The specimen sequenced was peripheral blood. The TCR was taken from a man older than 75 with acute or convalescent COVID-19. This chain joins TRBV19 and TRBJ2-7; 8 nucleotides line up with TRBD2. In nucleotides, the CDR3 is TGTGCCACCAGCGACGGGGGGGGAGGATTCTACGAGCAGTACTTC. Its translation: CATSDGGGGFYEQYF.